This T cell receptor (beta chain) was profiled in a study of blood T cell repertoires in COVID-19. Study context: Sites in the United States, Italy and Spain provided acute and convalescent COVID-19 samples.

Across under 25 US areas, participants ranged in age from about 18 to 100 years. The germline V and J ends were trimmed by 10 bases and 0 bases, with 16 bases remaining between them. CDR3 size: 15 residues. Germline assignment: CDR1 LGHNT and CDR2 FRNRAP. Authors' methods: Cell counts per sample came from amplifying reference gene primers. TCRdb keeps only in-frame clones here, not all; method: immunoSEQ multiplex PCR. From that table come the V and J calls and clone size; the DNA was used to work out D and trimming. The data show roughly 150,000 clones, over 80% seen once. The sample taken for sequencing was PBMCs or T cells enriched from blood (not recorded which). The sequence came from a man in his 70s who had been exposed to COVID-19. The J gene is TRBJ1-3, the V gene TRBV12-5; D gene ambiguous. The CDR3 DNA reads as TGTGCTACGTCCGGGTTTCCACTCTCTGGAAACACCATATATTTT. It encodes CATSGFPLSGNTIYF.